Listed below are T cell receptor beta chains from one sample, sequenced in a study of T cells in Graves' hyperthyroidism and ophthalmopathy. Using its own MiXCR run on the multiplex PCR reads, TCRdb lists one record per CDR3 protein. This sample yields around 760,000 distinct CDR3 sequences, of which around a third are seen a single time; 31% belongs to the top ten. The specimen sequenced was blood. These receptors were taken from a woman aged 40-49 years with Graves' hyperthyroidism. Both conserved end residues are part of each CDR3. Fields, in order: D gene, J gene, V gene, clone size, CDR3 DNA, CDR3 protein. A D gene is named only where the DNA matches it firmly. Only some rows state a clone size, as once, few, many or a class for expanded clones.

>TRBD2|TRBJ2-6|TRBV10-3|NA
TGTGCCAGCAGTGTTCGACTAGCGGGGGGAGGCTCTGGGGCCAACGTCCTGACTTTC
CASSVRLAGGGSGANVLTF
>NA|TRBJ1-6|TRBV5-1|many
TGCGCCAGCCGGGGGGCACCGGAGAATTCACCCCTCCACTTT
CASRGAPENSPLHF
>NA|TRBJ1-2|TRBV7-2|few
TGTGCCAGCAGCTTACTCGGGGGGCGGGTTGGCTACACCTTC
CASSLLGGRVGYTF
>NA|TRBJ1-1|TRBV4-3|NA
TGCGCCAGCAGCCAAGTGGCAGGCCAGATGAACACTGAAGCTCTCTTT
CASSQVAGQMNTEALF
>TRBD2|TRBJ2-3|TRBV20-1|NA
TGCAGTGCTACCGGGACTAGCGGAACAGATACGCAGTATTTT
CSATGTSGTDTQYF
>NA|TRBJ1-2|TRBV12-3/TRBV12-4|NA
TGTGCCAGCAGTTTAGCTGACCGGGTGACTGGAACAGGCTACACCTTC
CASSLADRVTGTGYTF
>NA|TRBJ1-6|TRBV6-5|many
TGTGCCAGCAGTTACGGGAACAGGCCGACGTATAATTCACCCCTCCACTTT
CASSYGNRPTYNSPLHF
>NA|TRBJ2-7|TRBV29-1|NA
TGCAGCGCCAGCTCCTACGAGCAGTACTTC
CSASSYEQYF
>NA|TRBJ1-2|TRBV9|NA
TGTGCCAGCAGCGCCGGGACTTACTTCCGCTACACCTTC
CASSAGTYFRYTF
>TRBD2|TRBJ2-5|TRBV20-1|NA
TGCAGTGCTCTCCCGGGCCTAGCGGATGCCTACAATGAGACCCAGTACTTC
CSALPGLADAYNETQYF
>TRBD1|TRBJ1-2|TRBV11-2|few
TGCGCCAGCAGCCAGGCCCCGACAGGGAACGGCTACACCTTC
CASSQAPTGNGYTF
>NA|TRBJ1-6|TRBV2|many
TGTGCCAGCAGTGAAGGGAATTCACCCCTCCACTTT
CASSEGNSPLHF
>NA|TRBJ2-7|TRBV11-2|many
TGTGCCAGCAGCTTACGTCTGGAGCAGTACTTC
CASSLRLEQYF
>NA|TRBJ1-2|TRBV12-3/TRBV12-4|many
TGTGCCAGCAGCGCCGGGACGGGTTCTGGGGGGGGCTACACCTTC
CASSAGTGSGGGYTF
>NA|TRBJ2-5|TRBV2|many
TGTGCCAGCAGATCGGACTCGACTAAAGAGACCCAGTACTTC
CASRSDSTKETQYF
>NA|TRBJ1-1|TRBV11-2|NA
TGTGCCAGCAGTTTACAAGTAGGGGGTGGGGACACTGAAGCTTTCTTT
CASSLQVGGGDTEAFF
>TRBD1|TRBJ1-3|TRBV7-9|NA
TGTGCCAGCAGCGCCACAGGGGGCTCTGGAAACACCATATATTTT
CASSATGGSGNTIYF
>TRBD1|TRBJ2-6|TRBV25-1|NA
TGTGCCAGCAGTCCCCGACAGGGGAGCTCTGGGGCCAACGTCCTGACTTTC
CASSPRQGSSGANVLTF
>NA|TRBJ2-1|TRBV7-9|once
TGTGCCAGCAGCTCCACTCCCTCCAATGAGCAGTTCTTC
CASSSTPSNEQFF
>NA|TRBJ1-1|TRBV19|few
TGTGCCAGTAGTATAGTAGCCAGCATGAACACTGAAGCTTTCTTT
CASSIVASMNTEAFF
>TRBD1|TRBJ2-7|TRBV25-1|once
TGTGCCAGCCAGATGCCGGGACAGGGATCTGGCGAGCAGTACTTC
CASQMPGQGSGEQYF
>NA|TRBJ1-2|TRBV15|many
TGTGCCACCAGCAGAGATCCGCCAGGGTTGATCCATGGCTACACCTTC
CATSRDPPGLIHGYTF
>TRBD1|TRBJ1-2|TRBV7-2|many
TGTGCCAGCAGTTACTCGACAGGGGGCGGCTATGGCTACACCTTC
CASSYSTGGGYGYTF
>NA|TRBJ2-7|TRBV29-1|NA
TGCAGCGTTGTCTGTGAGGGGGTCCAGGGGGGCTACGAGCAGTACTTC
CSVVCEGVQGGYEQYF
>NA|TRBJ1-3|TRBV6-5|once
TGTGCCAGCATTCCCAAGGGGCAGATCTATGGCTACACCATATATTTT
CASIPKGQIYGYTIYF
>NA|TRBJ2-5|TRBV29-1|many
TGCAGCGTCCTCCAGGGGTGGAGGGAGACCCAGTACTTC
CSVLQGWRETQYF
>NA|TRBJ2-5|TRBV13|many
TGTGCCAGCAGCTTACGTTCGGTAGCGGAGACCCAGTACTTC
CASSLRSVAETQYF
>NA|TRBJ2-2|TRBV6-5|few
TGTGCCAGCAGTTACGAACGCGGGGGCGGCGGGGAGCTGTTTTTT
CASSYERGGGGELFF
>NA|TRBJ2-3|TRBV29-1|few
TGCAGCGTTGCCTCGGATACGCAGTATTTT
CSVASDTQYF
>NA|TRBJ1-5|TRBV16|NA
TGTGCCAGCAGCCAATTTGGAAGCAATCAGCCCCAGCATTTT
CASSQFGSNQPQHF
>NA|TRBJ1-5|TRBV6-1|many
TGTGCCAGCAGTGACAGAGATCAGCCCCAGCATTTT
CASSDRDQPQHF
>NA|TRBJ1-1|TRBV9|many
TGTGCCAGCAGCGTAGCGGGGGCTGAAGCTTTCTTT
CASSVAGAEAFF
>NA|TRBJ1-1|TRBV7-3|many
TGTGCCAGTAAGGAGCAGATGAACACTGAAGCTTTCTTT
CASKEQMNTEAFF
>NA|TRBJ2-7|TRBV27|few
TGTGCCAGCAGTTTTCGTCAGGGGGGGTATGAGCAGTACTTC
CASSFRQGGYEQYF
>NA|TRBJ2-7|TRBV2|NA
TGTGCCAGCAGTGAACCGGTCAAGTACGAGCAGTACTTC
CASSEPVKYEQYF
>TRBD1|TRBJ2-7|TRBV5-1|many
TGCGCCAGCAGCCTGGGGACAGGGGCCTTAGTGTCCTACGAGCAGTACTTC
CASSLGTGALVSYEQYF
>NA|TRBJ1-1|TRBV2|NA
TGTGCCAGCAGTTACTCCCACTACACTGAAGCTTTCTTT
CASSYSHYTEAFF
>NA|TRBJ1-4|TRBV29-1|many
TGCAGCGCCCAACTACGCGCCCCGGACTCACGATCGGAAAAACTGTTTTTT
CSAQLRAPDSRSEKLFF
>NA|TRBJ2-7|TRBV7-9|many
TGTGCCAGCAGCCTCCCCGGGGGCAACTACGAGCAGTACTTC
CASSLPGGNYEQYF
>NA|TRBJ2-7|TRBV10-3|many
TGTGCCATCACCCCCGAACTAGTTTCCGAGCAGTACTTC
CAITPELVSEQYF